This is a list of T cell receptor beta chains from one sample in a study of blood T cell repertoires in COVID-19. This table comes from immunoSEQ multiplex PCR, and its TCRdb copy is limited to in-frame clones, with some not included. The data show approximately 240,000 clones, 88% seen once. Material for sequencing was peripheral blood. The source is a woman aged 40 to 50 who had recovered from COVID-19. CDR3s include the opening cysteine and the closing phenylalanine or tryptophan. D genes are given only for firm matches. The size entry is marked missing in some rows and otherwise reads once, few, many or a size class.

v_call,clone_size,d_call,j_call,cdr3_aa,cdr3_nt
TRBV14,NA,NA,TRBJ2-5,CASSQDPFPSETQYF,TGTGCCAGCAGCCAAGATCCCTTCCCCTCGGAGACCCAGTACTTC
TRBV9,NA,TRBD2,TRBJ2-3,CASSVALAGGETADTQYF,TGTGCCAGCAGCGTAGCGCTAGCGGGGGGCGAGACGGCAGATACGCAGTATTTT
TRBV4-3,NA,NA,TRBJ2-2,CASSQSRNLNTGELFF,TGCGCCAGCAGCCAATCGAGAAATCTGAACACCGGGGAGCTGTTTTTT
TRBV5-5,NA,NA,TRBJ2-2,CASSVGGELFF,TGTGCCAGCAGCGTCGGCGGGGAGCTGTTTTTT
TRBV6-2/TRBV6-3,NA,NA,TRBJ2-2,CASSTGPGELFF,TGTGCCAGCAGCACCGGACCCGGGGAGTTGTTTTTT
TRBV9,NA,NA,TRBJ2-3,CASSVETGTSTDTQYF,TGTGCCAGCAGCGTAGAAACAGGAACTAGCACAGATACGCAGTATTTT
TRBV14,NA,NA,TRBJ2-2,CASSQVRGGELFF,TGTGCCAGCAGCCAGGTGCGGGGCGGGGAGCTGTTTTTT
TRBV20-1,NA,TRBD1,TRBJ2-1,CSASPPGTGYNEQFF,TGCAGTGCTAGTCCTCCCGGGACAGGCTACAATGAGCAGTTCTTC
TRBV28,NA,NA,TRBJ2-3,CASSQGRTDTQYF,TGTGCCAGCTCTCAGGGGCGGACAGATACGCAGTATTTT
TRBV2,few,NA,TRBJ1-6,CASSGRDYNSPLHF,TGTGCCAGCAGTGGGAGGGACTATAATTCACCCCTCCACTTT
TRBV3-1/TRBV3-2,NA,TRBD2,TRBJ2-1,CASSQGPTSGNEQFF,TGTGCCAGCAGCCAAGGCCCGACTAGCGGGAATGAGCAGTTCTTC
TRBV2,NA,NA,TRBJ2-5,CASSEVSGGKETQYF,TGTGCCAGCAGTGAAGTGTCAGGGGGGAAAGAGACCCAGTACTTC
TRBV7-3,NA,TRBD1,TRBJ2-1,CASSSGQYNEQFF,TGTGCCAGCAGCTCGGGACAGTACAATGAGCAGTTCTTC
TRBV19,NA,NA,TRBJ1-4,CASMRGTEKLFF,TGTGCCAGTATGCGGGGTACCGAAAAACTGTTTTTT
TRBV9,NA,NA,TRBJ2-2,CASSVSATNTGELFF,TGTGCCAGCAGCGTAAGCGCTACCAACACCGGGGAGCTGTTTTTT
TRBV7-8,NA,NA,TRBJ1-2,CASSLASEGLYGYTF,TGTGCCAGCAGCTTAGCGTCGGAGGGTCTCTATGGCTACACCTTC
TRBV6-4,medium-sized,NA,TRBJ2-2,CASSSGTNTGELFF,TGTGCCAGCAGTTCCGGGACGAACACCGGGGAGCTGTTTTTT
TRBV29-1,NA,NA,TRBJ1-2,CSVGNGNRGYTF,TGCAGCGTTGGTAACGGGAATCGGGGCTACACCTTC